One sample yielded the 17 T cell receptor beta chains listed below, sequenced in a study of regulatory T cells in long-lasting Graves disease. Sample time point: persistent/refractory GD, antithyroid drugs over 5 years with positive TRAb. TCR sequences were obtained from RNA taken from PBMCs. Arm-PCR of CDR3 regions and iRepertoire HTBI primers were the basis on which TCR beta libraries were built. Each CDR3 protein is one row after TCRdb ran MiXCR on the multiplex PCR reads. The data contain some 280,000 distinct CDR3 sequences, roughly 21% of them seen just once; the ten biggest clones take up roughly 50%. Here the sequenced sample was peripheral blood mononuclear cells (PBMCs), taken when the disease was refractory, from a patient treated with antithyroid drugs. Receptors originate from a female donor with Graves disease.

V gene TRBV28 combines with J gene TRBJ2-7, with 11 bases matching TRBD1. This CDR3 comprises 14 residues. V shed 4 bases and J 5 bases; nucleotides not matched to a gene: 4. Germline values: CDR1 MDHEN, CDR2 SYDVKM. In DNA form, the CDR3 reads TGTGCCAGCAGTTCCGGGACAGGGGGTAACGAGCAGTACTTC. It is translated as CASSSGTGGNEQYF. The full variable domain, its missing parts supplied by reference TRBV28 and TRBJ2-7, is DVKVTQSSRYLVKRTGEKVFLECVQDMDHENMFWYRQDPGLGLRLIYFSYDVKMKEKGDIPEGYSVSREKKERFSLILESASTNQTSMYLCASSSGTGGNEQYFGPGTRLTVT.

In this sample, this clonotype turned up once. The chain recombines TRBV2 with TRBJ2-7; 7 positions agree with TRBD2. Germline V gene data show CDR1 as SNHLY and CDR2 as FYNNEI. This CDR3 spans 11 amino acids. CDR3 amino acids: CALLGGYEQYF. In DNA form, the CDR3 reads TGTGCTCTTTTGGGGGGGTACGAGCAGTACTTC. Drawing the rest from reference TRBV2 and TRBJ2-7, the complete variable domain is EPEVTQTPSHQVTQMGQEVILRCVPISNHLYFYWYRQILGQKVEFLVSFYNNEISEKSEIFDDQFSVERPDGSNFTLKIRSTKLEDSAMYFCALLGGYEQYFGPGTRLTVT.

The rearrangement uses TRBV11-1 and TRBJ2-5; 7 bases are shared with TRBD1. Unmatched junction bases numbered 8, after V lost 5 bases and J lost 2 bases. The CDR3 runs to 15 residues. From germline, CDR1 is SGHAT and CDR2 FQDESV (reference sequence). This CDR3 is CASSPIGTAQETQYF. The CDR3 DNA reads TGTGCCAGCAGCCCTATCGGGACAGCTCAAGAGACCCAGTACTTC.

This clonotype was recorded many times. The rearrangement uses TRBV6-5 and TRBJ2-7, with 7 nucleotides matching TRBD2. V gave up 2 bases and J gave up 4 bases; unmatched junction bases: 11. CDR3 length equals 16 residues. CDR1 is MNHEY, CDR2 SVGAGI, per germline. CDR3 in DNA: TGTGCCAGCAGTTACCAGTGGGGCGGGAGTGGTTACGAGCAGTACTTC. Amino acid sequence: CASSYQWGGSGYEQYF.

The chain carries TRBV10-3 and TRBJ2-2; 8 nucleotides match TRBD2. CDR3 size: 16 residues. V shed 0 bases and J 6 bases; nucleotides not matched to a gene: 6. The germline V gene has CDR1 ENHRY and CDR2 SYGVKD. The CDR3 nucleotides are TGTGCCATCAGTGAGTCCGGCGGGAGGATGGCCGGGGAGCTGTTTTTT. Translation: CAISESGGRMAGELFF.

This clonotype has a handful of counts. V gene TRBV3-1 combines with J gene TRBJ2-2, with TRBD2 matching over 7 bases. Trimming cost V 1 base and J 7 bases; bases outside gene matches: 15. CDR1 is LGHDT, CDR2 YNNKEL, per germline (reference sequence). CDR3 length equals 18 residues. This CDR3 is CASSQGRFGTTYHGELFF. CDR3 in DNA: TGTGCCAGCAGCCAAGGTCGGTTCGGGACTACTTATCACGGGGAGCTGTTTTTT.

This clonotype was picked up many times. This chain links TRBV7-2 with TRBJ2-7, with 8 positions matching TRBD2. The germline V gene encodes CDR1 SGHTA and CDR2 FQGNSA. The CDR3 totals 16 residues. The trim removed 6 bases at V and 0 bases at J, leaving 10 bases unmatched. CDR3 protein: CASSLLLAGASYEQYF. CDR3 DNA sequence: TGTGCCAGCAGTTTGCTTCTAGCGGGCGCCTCCTACGAGCAGTACTTC.

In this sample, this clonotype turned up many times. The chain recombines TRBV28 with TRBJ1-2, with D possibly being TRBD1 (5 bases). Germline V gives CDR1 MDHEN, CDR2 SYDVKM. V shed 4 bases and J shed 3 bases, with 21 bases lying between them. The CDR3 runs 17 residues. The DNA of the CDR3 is TGTGCCAGCAGTTCGCCAAGGGGAGGGGATACGGACTATGGCTACACCTTC. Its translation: CASSSPRGGDTDYGYTF.

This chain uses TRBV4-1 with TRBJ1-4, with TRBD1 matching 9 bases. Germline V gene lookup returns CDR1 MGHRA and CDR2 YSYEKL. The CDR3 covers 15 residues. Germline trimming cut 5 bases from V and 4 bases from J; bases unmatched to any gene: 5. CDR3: CASSGPGQGNEKLFF. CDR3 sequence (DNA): TGCGCCAGCAGCGGACCGGGACAGGGTAATGAAAAACTGTTTTTT.

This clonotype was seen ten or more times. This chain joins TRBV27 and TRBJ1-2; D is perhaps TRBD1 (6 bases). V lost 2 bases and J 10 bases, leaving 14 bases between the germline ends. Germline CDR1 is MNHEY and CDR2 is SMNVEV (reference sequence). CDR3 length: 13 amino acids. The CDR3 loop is CASSLSPGHDYTF. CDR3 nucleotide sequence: TGTGCCAGCAGTTTAAGCCCGGGACACGACTACACCTTC.

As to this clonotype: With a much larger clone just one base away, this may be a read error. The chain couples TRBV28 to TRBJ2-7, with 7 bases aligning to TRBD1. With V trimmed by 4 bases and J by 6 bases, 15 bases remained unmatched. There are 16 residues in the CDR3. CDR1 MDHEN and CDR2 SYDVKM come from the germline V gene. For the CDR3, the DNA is TGTGCCAGCAGTTACACACGGACAGGACGGGGCGGCGAGCAGTACTTC. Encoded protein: CASSYTRTGRGGEQYF.

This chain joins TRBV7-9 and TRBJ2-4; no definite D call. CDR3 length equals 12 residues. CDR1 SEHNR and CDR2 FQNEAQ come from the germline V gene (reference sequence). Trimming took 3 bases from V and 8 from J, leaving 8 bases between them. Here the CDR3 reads CASSLTDYIQYF. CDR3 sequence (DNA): TGTGCCAGCAGCTTGACGGATTACATTCAGTACTTC.

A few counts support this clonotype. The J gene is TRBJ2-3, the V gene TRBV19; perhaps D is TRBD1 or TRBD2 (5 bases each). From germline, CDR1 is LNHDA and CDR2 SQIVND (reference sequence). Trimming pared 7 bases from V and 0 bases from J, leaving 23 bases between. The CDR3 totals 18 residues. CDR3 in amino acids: CASNPPGAATASTDTQYF. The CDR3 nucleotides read TGTGCCAGTAACCCCCCCGGGGCGGCAACAGCTAGCACAGATACGCAGTATTTT.

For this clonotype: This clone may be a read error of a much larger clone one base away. CDR3 bases: TGTGCCAGCAGTTACTCGATCGGGGGAAGATTAGCTAACTATGGCTACGCCTTC. As protein: CASSYSIGGRLANYGYAF. The rearrangement uses TRBV6-2 or TRBV6-3 and TRBJ1-2; TRBD1 is a possible D gene (5 bases). The CDR3 extends over 18 amino acids. CDR1 and CDR2 from the germline V gene are MNHEY and SVGEGT.

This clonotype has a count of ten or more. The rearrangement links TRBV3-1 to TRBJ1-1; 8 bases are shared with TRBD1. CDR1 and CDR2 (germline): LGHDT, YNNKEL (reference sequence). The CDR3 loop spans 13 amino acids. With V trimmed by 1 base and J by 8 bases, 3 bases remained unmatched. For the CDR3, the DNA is TGTGCCAGCAGCCAAGGACAGGGGAGAGAAGCTTTCTTT. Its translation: CASSQGQGREAFF.

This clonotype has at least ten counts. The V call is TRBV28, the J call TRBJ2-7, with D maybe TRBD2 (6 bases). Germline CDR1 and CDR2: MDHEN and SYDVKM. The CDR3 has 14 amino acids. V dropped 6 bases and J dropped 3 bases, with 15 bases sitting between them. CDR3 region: CASRNRGSHYEQYF. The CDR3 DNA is TGTGCCAGCAGGAACCGGGGGAGCCACTACGAGCAGTACTTC.

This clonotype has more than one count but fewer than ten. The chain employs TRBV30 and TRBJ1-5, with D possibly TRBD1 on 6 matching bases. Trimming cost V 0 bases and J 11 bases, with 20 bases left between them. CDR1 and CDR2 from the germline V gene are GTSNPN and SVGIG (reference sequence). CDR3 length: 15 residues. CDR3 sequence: CAWSVRAEGGGSQHF. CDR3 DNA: TGTGCCTGGAGTGTAAGGGCAGAAGGAGGGGGGTCCCAGCATTTT. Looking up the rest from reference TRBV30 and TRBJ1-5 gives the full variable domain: SQTIHQWPATLVQPVGSPLSLECTVEGTSNPNLYWYRQAAGRGLQLLFYSVGIGQISSEVPQNLSASRPQDRQFILSSKKLLLSDSGFYLCAWSVRAEGGGSQHFGDGTRLSIL.